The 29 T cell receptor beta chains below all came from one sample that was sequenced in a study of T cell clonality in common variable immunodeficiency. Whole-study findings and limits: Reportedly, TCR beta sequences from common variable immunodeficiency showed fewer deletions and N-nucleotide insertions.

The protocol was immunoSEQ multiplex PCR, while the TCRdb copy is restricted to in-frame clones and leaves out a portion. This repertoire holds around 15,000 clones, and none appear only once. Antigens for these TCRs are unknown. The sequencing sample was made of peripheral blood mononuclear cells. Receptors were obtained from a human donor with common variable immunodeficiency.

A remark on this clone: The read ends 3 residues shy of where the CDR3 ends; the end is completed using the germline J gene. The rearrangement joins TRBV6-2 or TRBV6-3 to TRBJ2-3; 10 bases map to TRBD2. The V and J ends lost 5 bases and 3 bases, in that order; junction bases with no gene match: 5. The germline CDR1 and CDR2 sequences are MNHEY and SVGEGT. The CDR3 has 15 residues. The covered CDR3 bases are TGTGCCAGCAGTCAGCTAGCGGGGGTAACAGATACG. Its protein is CASSQLAGVTDT. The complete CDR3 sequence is CASSQLAGVTDTQYF.

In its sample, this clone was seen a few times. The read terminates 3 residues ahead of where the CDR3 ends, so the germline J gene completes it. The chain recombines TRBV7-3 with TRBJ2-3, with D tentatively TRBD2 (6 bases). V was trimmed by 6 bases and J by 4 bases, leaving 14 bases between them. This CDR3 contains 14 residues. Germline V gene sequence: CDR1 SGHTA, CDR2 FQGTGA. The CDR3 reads CASSRSLASDTQYF. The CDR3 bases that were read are TGTGCCAGCAGTCGATCACTAGCTTCAGATACG.

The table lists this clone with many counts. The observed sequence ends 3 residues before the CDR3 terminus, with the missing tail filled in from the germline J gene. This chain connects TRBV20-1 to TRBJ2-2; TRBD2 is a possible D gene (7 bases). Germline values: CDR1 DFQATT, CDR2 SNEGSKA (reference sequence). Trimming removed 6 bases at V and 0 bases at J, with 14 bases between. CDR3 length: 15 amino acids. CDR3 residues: CSAAGAPSNTGELFF. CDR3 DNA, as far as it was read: TGCAGTGCCGCGGGGGCTCCTTCGAACACCGGGGAG.

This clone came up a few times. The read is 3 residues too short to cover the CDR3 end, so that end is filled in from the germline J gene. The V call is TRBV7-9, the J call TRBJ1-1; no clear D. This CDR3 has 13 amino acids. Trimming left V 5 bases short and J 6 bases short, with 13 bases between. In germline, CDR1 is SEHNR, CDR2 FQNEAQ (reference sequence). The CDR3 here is CASSRDTVPEAFF. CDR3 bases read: TGTGCCAGCAGCCGTGACACGGTCCCTGAA.

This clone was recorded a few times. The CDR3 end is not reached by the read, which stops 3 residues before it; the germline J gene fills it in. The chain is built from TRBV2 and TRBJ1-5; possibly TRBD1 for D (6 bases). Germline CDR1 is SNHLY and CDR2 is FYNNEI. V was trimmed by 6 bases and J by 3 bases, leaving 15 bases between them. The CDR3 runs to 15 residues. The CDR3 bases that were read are TGTGCCAGCAGGGGGGGGGCCCATACCAATCAGCCC. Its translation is CASRGGAHTNQP. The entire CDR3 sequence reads CASRGGAHTNQPQHF.

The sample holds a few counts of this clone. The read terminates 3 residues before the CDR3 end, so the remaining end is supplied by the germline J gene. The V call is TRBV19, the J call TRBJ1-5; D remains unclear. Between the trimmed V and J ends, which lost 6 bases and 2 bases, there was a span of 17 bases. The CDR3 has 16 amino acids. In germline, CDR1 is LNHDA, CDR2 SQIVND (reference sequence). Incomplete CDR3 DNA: TGTGCCAGTAGGAACGGAGGGCCTGGAGGCAATCAGCCC. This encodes CASRNGGPGGNQP. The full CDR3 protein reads CASRNGGPGGNQPQHF.

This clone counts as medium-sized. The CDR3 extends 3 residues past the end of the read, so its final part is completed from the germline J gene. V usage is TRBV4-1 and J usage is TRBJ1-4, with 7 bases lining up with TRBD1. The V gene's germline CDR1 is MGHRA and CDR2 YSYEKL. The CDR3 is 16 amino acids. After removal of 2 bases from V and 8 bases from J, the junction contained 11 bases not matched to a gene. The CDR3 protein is CASSQPPGQHREKLFF. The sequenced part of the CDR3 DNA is TGCGCCAGCAGCCAACCCCCGGGACAGCACAGGGAAAAA.

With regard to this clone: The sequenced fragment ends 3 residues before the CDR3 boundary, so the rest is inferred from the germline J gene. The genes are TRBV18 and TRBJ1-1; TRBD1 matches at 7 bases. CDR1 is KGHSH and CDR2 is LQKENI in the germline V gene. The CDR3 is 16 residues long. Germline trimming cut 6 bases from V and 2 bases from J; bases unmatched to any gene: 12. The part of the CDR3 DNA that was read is TGTGCCAGCTCCCCCGGGAGGGGGCGCGTAAACACTGAA. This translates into CASSPGRGRVNTE. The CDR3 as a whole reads CASSPGRGRVNTEAFF.

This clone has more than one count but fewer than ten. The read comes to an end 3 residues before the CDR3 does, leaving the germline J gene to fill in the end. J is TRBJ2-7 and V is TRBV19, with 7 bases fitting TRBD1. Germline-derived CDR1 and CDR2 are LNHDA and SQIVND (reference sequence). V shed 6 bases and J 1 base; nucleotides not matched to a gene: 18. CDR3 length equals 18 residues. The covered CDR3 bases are TGTGCCAGTAGCTCCTCAGCCCTGACAGGGTATGAATCCTACGAG. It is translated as CASSSSALTGYESYE. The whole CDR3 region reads CASSSSALTGYESYEQYF.

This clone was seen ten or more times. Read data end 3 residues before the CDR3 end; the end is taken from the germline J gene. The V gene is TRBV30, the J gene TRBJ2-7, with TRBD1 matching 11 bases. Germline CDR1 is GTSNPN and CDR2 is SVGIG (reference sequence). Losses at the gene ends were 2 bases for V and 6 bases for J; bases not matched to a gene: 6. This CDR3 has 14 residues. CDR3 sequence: CAWSFRTGGREQYF. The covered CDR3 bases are TGTGCCTGGAGTTTCAGGACAGGGGGCCGCGAG.

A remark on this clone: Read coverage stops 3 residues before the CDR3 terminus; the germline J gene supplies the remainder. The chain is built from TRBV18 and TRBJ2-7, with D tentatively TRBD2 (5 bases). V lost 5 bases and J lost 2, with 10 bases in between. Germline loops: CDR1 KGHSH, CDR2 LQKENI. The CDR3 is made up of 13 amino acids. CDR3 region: CASSGVSAYEQYF. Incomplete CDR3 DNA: TGTGCCAGCTCAGGGGTTAGCGCCTACGAG.

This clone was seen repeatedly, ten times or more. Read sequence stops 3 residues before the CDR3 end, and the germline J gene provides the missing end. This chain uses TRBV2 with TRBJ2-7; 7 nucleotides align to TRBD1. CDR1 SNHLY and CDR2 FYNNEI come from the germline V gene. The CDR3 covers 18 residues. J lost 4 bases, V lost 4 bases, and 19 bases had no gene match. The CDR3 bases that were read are TGTGCCAGCAGTGGACAGGGCTTAGCTATCTTAACTGTTTACGAG. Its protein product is CASSGQGLAILTVYE. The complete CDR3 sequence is CASSGQGLAILTVYEQYF.

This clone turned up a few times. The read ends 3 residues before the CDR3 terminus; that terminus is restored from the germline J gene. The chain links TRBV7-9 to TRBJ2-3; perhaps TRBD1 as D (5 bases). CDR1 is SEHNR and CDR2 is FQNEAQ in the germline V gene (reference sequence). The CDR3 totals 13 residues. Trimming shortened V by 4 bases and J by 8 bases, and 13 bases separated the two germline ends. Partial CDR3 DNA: TGTGCCAGCAGCTCGCCAGGGTTACCTACG. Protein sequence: CASSSPGLPT. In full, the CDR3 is CASSSPGLPTQYF. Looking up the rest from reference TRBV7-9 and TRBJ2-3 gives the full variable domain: DTGVSQNPRHKITKRGQNVTFRCDPISEHNRLYWYRQTLGQGPEFLTYFQNEAQLEKSRLLSDRFSAERPKGSFSTLEIQRTEQGDSAMYLCASSSPGLPTQYFGPGTRLTVL.

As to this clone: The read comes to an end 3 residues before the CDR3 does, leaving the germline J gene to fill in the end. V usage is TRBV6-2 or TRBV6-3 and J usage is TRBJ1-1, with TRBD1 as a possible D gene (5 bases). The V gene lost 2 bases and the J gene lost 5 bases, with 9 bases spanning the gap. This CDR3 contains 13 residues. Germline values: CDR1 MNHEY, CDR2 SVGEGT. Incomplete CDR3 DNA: TGTGCCAGCAGTTACACGGGGGAAACTGAA. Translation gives CASSYTGETE. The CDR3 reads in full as CASSYTGETEAFF.

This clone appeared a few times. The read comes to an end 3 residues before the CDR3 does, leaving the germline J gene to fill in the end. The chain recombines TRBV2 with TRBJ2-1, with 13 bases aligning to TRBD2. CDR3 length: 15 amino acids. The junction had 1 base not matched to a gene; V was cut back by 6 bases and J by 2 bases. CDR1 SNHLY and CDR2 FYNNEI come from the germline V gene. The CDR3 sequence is CASSGTSGTYNEQFF. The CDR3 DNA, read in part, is TGTGCCAGCAGCGGGACTAGCGGGACCTACAATGAG.

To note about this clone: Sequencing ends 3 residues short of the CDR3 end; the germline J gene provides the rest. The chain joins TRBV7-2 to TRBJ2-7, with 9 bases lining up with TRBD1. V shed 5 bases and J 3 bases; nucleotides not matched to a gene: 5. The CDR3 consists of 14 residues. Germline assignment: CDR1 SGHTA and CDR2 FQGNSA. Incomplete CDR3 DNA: TGTGCCAGCAGCCCCGACAGGGGGTTCTACGAG. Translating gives CASSPDRGFYE. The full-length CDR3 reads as CASSPDRGFYEQYF.

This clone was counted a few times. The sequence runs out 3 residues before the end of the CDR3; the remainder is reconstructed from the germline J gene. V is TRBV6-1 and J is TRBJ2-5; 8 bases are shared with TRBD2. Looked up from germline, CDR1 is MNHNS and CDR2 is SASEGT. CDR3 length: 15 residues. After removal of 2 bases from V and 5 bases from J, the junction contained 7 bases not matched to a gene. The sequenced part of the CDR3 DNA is TGTGCCAGCAGTGAACAGACTAGCGCAGGGGAGACC. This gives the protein CASSEQTSAGET. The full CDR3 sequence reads CASSEQTSAGETQYF.

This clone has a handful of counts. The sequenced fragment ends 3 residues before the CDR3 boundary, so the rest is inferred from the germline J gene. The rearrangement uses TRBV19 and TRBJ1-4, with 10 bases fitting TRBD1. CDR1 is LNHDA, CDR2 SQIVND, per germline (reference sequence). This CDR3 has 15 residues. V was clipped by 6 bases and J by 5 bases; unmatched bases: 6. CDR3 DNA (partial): TGTGCCAGTAGACTGACAGGGGGCCAGAATGAAAAA. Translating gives CASRLTGGQNEK. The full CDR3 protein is CASRLTGGQNEKLFF. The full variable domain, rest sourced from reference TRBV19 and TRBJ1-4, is DGGITQSPKYLFRKEGQNVTLSCEQNLNHDAMYWYRQDPGQGLRLIYYSQIVNDFQKGDIAEGYSVSREKKESFPLTVTSAQKNPTAFYLCASRLTGGQNEKLFFGSGTQLSVL.

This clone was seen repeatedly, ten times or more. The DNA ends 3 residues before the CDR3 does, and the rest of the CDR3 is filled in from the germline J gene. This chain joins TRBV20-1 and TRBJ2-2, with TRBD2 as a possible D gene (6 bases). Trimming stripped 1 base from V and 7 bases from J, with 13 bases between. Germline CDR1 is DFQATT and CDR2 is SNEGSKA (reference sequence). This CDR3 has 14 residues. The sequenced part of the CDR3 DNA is TGCAGTGCTAGAGGTTGGACTACAGGCGGGGAG. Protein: CSARGWTTGGE. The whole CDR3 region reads CSARGWTTGGELFF.

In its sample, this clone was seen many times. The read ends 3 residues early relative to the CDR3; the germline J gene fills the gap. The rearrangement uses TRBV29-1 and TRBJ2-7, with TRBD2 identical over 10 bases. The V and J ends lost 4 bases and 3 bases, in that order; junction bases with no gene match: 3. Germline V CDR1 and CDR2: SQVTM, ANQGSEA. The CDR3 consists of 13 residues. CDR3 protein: CSVGGLANYEQYF. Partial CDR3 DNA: TGCAGCGTTGGGGGACTAGCGAACTACGAG.

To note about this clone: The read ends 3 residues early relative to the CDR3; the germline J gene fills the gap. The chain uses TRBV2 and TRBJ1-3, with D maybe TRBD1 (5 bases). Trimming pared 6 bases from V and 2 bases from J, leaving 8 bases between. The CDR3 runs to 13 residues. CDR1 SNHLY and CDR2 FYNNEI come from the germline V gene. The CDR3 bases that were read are TGTGCCAGCAGGGGGCGAACTGGAAACACC. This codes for CASRGRTGNT. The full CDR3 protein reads CASRGRTGNTIYF.

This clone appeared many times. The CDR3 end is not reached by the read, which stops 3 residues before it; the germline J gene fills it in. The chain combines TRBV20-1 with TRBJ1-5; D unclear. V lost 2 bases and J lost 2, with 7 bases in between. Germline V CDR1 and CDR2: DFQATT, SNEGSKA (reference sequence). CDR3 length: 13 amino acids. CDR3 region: CSARQARNQPQHF. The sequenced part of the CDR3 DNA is TGCAGTGCTAGACAGGCGCGCAATCAGCCC.

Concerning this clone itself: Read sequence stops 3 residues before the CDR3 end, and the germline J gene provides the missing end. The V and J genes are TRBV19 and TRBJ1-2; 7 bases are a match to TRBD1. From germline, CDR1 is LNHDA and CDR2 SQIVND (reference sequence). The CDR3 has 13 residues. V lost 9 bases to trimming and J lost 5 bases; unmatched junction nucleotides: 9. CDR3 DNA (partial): TGTGCCAGCCAACGAGAGGGACAGTATGGC. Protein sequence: CASQREGQYG. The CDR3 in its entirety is CASQREGQYGYTF.

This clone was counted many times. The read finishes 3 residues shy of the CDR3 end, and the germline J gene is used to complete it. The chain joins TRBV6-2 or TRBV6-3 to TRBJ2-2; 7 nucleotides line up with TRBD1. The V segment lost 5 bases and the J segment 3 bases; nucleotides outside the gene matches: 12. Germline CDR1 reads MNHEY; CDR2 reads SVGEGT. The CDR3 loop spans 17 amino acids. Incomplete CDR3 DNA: TGTGCCAGCAGTCCTGTTGACAGGGATTTGTACACCGGGGAG. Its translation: CASSPVDRDLYTGE. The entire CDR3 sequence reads CASSPVDRDLYTGELFF.

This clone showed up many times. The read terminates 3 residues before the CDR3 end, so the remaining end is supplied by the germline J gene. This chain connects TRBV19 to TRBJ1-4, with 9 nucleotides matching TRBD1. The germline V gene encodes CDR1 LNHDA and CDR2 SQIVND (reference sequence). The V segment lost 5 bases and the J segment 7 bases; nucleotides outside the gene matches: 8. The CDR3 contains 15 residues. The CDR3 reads CASSPRDRASEKLFF. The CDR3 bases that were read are TGTGCCAGTAGTCCCCGGGACAGGGCCTCTGAAAAA.

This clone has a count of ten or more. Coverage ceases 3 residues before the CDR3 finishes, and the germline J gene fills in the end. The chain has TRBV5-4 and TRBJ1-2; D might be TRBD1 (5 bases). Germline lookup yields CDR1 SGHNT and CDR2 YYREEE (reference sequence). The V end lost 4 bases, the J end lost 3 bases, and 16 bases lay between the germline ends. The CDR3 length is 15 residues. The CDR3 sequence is CASSRAAGMDYGYTF. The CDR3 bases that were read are TGTGCCAGCAGCCGTGCAGCAGGGATGGACTATGGC. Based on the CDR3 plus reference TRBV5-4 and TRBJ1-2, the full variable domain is ETGVTQSPTHLIKTRGQQVTLRCSSQSGHNTVSWYQQALGQGPQFIFQYYREEENGRGNFPPRFSGLQFPNYSSELNVNALELDDSALYLCASSRAAGMDYGYTFGSGTRLTVV.

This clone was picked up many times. CDR3 region: CASSPYGQGKAFF. CDR3 DNA, as far as it was read: TGTGCCAGCTCACCTTACGGACAGGGCAAA. The rearrangement joins TRBV18 to TRBJ1-1; TRBD1 agrees at 8 bases. The read gets to within 3 residues of the CDR3 end, and the germline J gene fills in the rest. This CDR3 is built from 13 residues. Germline V gene data show CDR1 as KGHSH and CDR2 as LQKENI.

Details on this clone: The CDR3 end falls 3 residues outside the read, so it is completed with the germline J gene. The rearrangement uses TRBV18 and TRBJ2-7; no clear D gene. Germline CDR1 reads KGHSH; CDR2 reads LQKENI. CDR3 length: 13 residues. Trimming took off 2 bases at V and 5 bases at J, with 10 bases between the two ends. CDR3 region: CASSPYPGNEQYF. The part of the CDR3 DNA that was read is TGTGCCAGCTCACCATATCCAGGCAACGAG.

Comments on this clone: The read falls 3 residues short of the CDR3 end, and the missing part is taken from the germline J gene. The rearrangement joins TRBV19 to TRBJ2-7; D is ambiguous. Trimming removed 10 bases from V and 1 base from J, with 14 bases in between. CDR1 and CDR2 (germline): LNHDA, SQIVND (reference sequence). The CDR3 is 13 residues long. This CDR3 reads CATATAVSYEQYF. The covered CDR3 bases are TGTGCCACCGCGACGGCGGTATCCTACGAG. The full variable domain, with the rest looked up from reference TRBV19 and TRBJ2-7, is DGGITQSPKYLFRKEGQNVTLSCEQNLNHDAMYWYRQDPGQGLRLIYYSQIVNDFQKGDIAEGYSVSREKKESFPLTVTSAQKNPTAFYLCATATAVSYEQYFGPGTRLTVT.